Below are 14 T cell receptor beta chains sequenced from a single sample in a study of blood T cell repertoires in COVID-19. Clones were read by immunoSEQ multiplex PCR, and TCRdb kept only the in-frame ones, dropping some. The sample consists of 130,000 to 150,000 clones, 75% to 85% of them appearing once. The material sequenced was peripheral blood. These receptors were collected from a human donor with acute or convalescent COVID-19. The donor label of this sample is uncertain.

The rearrangement links TRBV9 to TRBJ2-1; possibly TRBD2 for D (6 bases). Germline CDR1 SGDLS, CDR2 YYNGEE. The V and J ends lost 3 bases and 5 bases respectively, with 9 bases between them. The CDR3 covers 13 residues. The chain's CDR3 is CASSDGGDNEQFF. The CDR3 DNA sequence: TGTGCCAGCAGCGACGGAGGGGACAATGAGCAGTTCTTC.

This chain joins TRBV7-9 and TRBJ1-4; possibly TRBD1 for D (5 bases). Germline CDR1 SEHNR, CDR2 FQNEAQ (reference sequence). Trimming removed 2 bases at V and 8 bases at J, with 15 bases between. There are 15 residues in the CDR3. The CDR3 is CASSLKGASSEKLFF. CDR3 DNA: TGTGCCAGCAGCTTAAAAGGGGCCTCCTCCGAAAAACTGTTTTTT.

The table lists this clone with a count of one. The CDR3 loop reads CASSRGQNGQPQHF. DNA for the CDR3: TGTGCCAGCTCAAGGGGGCAGAACGGTCAGCCCCAGCATTTT. The V gene is TRBV18, the J gene TRBJ1-5; 7 bases line up with TRBD1. This CDR3 has 14 residues. Looked up from germline, CDR1 is KGHSH and CDR2 is LQKENI. The junction had 7 bases not matched to a gene; V was cut back by 5 bases and J by 6 bases.

J is TRBJ1-5 and V is TRBV27; TRBD1 might be the D (6 bases). Trimming took off 6 bases at V and 3 bases at J, with 15 bases between the two ends. The CDR3 covers 15 residues. CDR1 MNHEY and CDR2 SMNVEV come from the germline V gene (reference sequence). In DNA, the CDR3 is TGTGCCAGCAGCCCCGGGACAACGAACAATCAGCCCCAGCATTTT. As protein: CASSPGTTNNQPQHF.

The chain couples TRBV2 to TRBJ1-5; possible D gene TRBD1, 5 bases. CDR1 and CDR2 from the germline V gene are SNHLY and FYNNEI. This CDR3 contains 15 residues. With 6 bases removed from V and 2 bases from J, the gap between germline ends came to 14 bases. Here the CDR3 DNA reads TGTGCCAGCAGCGCAGGGTCTTCGGGCAATCAGCCCCAGCATTTT. It encodes CASSAGSSGNQPQHF.

V is TRBV30 and J is TRBJ1-1, with TRBD1 matching over 10 bases. The CDR3 is made up of 13 amino acids. Germline loops: CDR1 GTSNPN, CDR2 SVGIG (reference sequence). The ends lost 7 bases at V and 4 bases at J; junction bases unmatched: 6. The CDR3 coding sequence is TGTGCCTTAGACAGGGGGCAGGGCACTGAAGCTTTCTTT. Encoded protein: CALDRGQGTEAFF.

The chain recombines TRBV21-1 with TRBJ1-5; TRBD1 was called by the table and not checked on the DNA. TRBV21-1 is shown as a pseudogene. This CDR3 comprises 15 residues. CDR3 sequence (DNA): TGTGCCAGCAGCAAATACACAGGGGCTCGTCAGCCCCAGCATTTT. Amino acid sequence: CASSKYTGARQPQHF.

The gene calls are TRBV7-9 and TRBJ1-3; no firm D call. The germline CDR1 and CDR2 sequences are SEHNR and FQNEAQ (reference sequence). The CDR3 totals 16 residues. The V gene lost 5 bases and the J gene lost 0 bases, with 14 bases spanning the gap. CDR3 sequence reads: CASSPPWSSSGNTIYF. CDR3 coding DNA: TGTGCCAGCAGCCCCCCTTGGAGCAGCTCTGGAAACACCATATATTTT.

The sample holds a few counts of this clone. The rearrangement links TRBV5-4 to TRBJ2-6; maybe TRBD1 (6 bases). The CDR3 is 19 amino acids. Germline CDR1 reads SGHNT; CDR2 reads YYREEE (reference sequence). V lost 3 bases, J lost 2 bases, and 21 bases lay in between. CDR3 coding DNA: TGTGCCAGCAGCTCACTCTCTGAGGGGGTGTGGGCTGGGGCCAACGTCCTGACTTTC. As protein: CASSSLSEGVWAGANVLTF.

V usage is TRBV24-1 and J usage is TRBJ2-7; tentatively, D is TRBD1 (5 bases). Per the germline V gene, CDR1 is KGHDR and CDR2 is SFDVKD. V was clipped by 3 bases and J by 6 bases, with 11 bases between them. The CDR3 consists of 13 residues. The CDR3 sequence: CATSDQGLGEQYF. CDR3 sequence (DNA): TGTGCCACCAGTGATCAGGGTTTAGGCGAGCAGTACTTC.

The chain's CDR3 is CASSHDRTGEGSPLHF. CDR3 nucleotide sequence: TGTGCCAGCAGCCATGATCGGACAGGGGAGGGTTCACCCCTCCACTTT. The chain combines TRBV3-1 (or the pseudogene TRBV3-2) with TRBJ1-6; TRBD1 matches at 9 bases. In germline, CDR1 is LGHDT, CDR2 YNNKEL (reference sequence). J was trimmed by 9 bases and V by 3 bases; bases with no gene match: 9. The CDR3 is 16 residues long.

V and J are TRBV9 and TRBJ1-2; D call uncertain. This CDR3 is built from 12 residues. Germline V gene sequence: CDR1 SGDLS, CDR2 YYNGEE. Trimming shortened V by 3 bases and J by 3 bases, and 6 bases separated the two germline ends. The CDR3 loop is CASSALDYGYTF. The CDR3 nucleotides read TGTGCCAGCAGCGCTTTAGACTATGGCTACACCTTC.

This clone was counted once. The rearrangement links TRBV4-1 to TRBJ2-7; possibly TRBD1 for D (5 bases). The CDR3 consists of 13 residues. CDR1 and CDR2 (germline): MGHRA, YSYEKL. V lost 3 bases and J lost 2, with 8 bases in between. CDR3 in DNA: TGCGCCAGCAGCCACCGGACACCCTACGAGCAGTACTTC. Its translation is CASSHRTPYEQYF.

The V and J genes are TRBV11-2 and TRBJ1-2, with D possibly being TRBD1 (5 bases). The ends were cut back, 5 bases at V and 6 bases at J, with 13 bases in the middle. In germline, CDR1 is SGHAT, CDR2 FQNNGV. The CDR3 covers 13 residues. This chain's CDR3 is CASSQGVWDGYTF. CDR3 coding DNA: TGTGCCAGCAGCCAAGGGGTATGGGATGGCTACACCTTC.